What follows describes a single T cell receptor (beta chain). Its specificity is unknown. Generated by immunoSEQ multiplex PCR, the TCRdb table keeps only in-frame clones and is missing some. The sample carries under 90,000 clones, 90% recorded once. These data come from a study of graft-versus-host responses after intestinal transplantation. Background on the study: Recipients across the board were started on anti-thymocyte globulin induction, then kept on tacrolimus and steroids for about 3 years.

This receptor was taken from a human donor who was the organ donor for an intestinal transplant. Sample: unstimulated CD8+ T cells sorted from spleen or lymph node cells, taken before transplant.

The CDR3, as DNA: TGTGCCAGTAGAACGGGGACAGGCACAGATACGCAGTATTTT. Protein product: CASRTGTGTDTQYF. V and J are TRBV19 and TRBJ2-3; TRBD1 agrees at 7 bases. Germline CDR1 is LNHDA and CDR2 is SQIVND (reference sequence). CDR3 length: 14 residues. After removal of 6 bases from V and 1 base from J, the junction contained 4 bases not matched to a gene.